Listed below are T cell receptor beta chains from one sample, sequenced in a study of beta chain features in type 1 diabetes. Profiled with immunoSEQ multiplex PCR; TCRdb holds only in-frame clones, not every one. The sample lists 400,000 to 500,000 clones, about 14% occurring once. What was sequenced was naive CD4+ T cells from blood. These receptors all stem from a young man in good health. Each CDR3 is given with its conserved first and last residue. A D gene is named only where the DNA matches it firmly. Not all rows give a size; the values are once, few, many and, for expanded clones, a class.

CDR3 length	V gene	D gene	clone size	J gene	CDR3 protein	CDR3 DNA
13	TRBV14	.	few	TRBJ1-2	CASSQVVNYGYTF	TGTGCCAGCAGCCAAGTGGTAAACTATGGCTACACCTTC
12	TRBV5-6	.	few	TRBJ2-7	CASSLTDYEQYF	TGTGCCAGCAGCTTGACCGACTACGAGCAGTACTTC
15	TRBV2	TRBD2	few	TRBJ2-1	CASSGETSGSSEQFF	TGTGCCAGCAGTGGCGAGACTAGCGGGAGTTCTGAGCAGTTCTTC
15	TRBV5-1	.	.	TRBJ1-2	CASSLGDTLNYGYTF	TGCGCCAGCAGCTTGGGGGACACGCTTAACTATGGCTACACCTTC
17	TRBV7-2	.	.	TRBJ2-3	CASSSRGAVHSTDTQYF	TGTGCCAGCAGCTCCCGGGGGGCGGTACATAGCACAGATACGCAGTATTTT
14	TRBV13	.	few	TRBJ1-2	CASSLGGKRFGYTF	TGTGCCAGCAGCTTAGGGGGCAAAAGGTTTGGCTACACCTTC
12	TRBV19	.	few	TRBJ1-2	CASKRTALGYTF	TGTGCCAGTAAGAGGACAGCCTTGGGCTACACCTTC
11	TRBV6-5	.	few	TRBJ1-1	CASQKWARAFF	TGTGCCAGCCAGAAGTGGGCGAGAGCTTTCTTT
17	TRBV18	TRBD2	few	TRBJ2-6	CASSQGLAGVGANVLTF	TGTGCCAGCTCACAGGGACTAGCGGGAGTTGGGGCCAACGTCCTGACTTTC
15	TRBV18	.	few	TRBJ2-1	CASSQSGNQYNEQFF	TGTGCCAGCTCACAATCCGGGAACCAATACAATGAGCAGTTCTTC
14	TRBV21-1	.	many	TRBJ2-1	CATRGDVRYNEQFF	TGTGCCACCAGGGGTGACGTAAGGTACAATGAGCAGTTCTTC
15	TRBV9	.	.	TRBJ2-5	CASSVTGRSEETQYF	TGTGCCAGCAGCGTAACAGGCCGGTCCGAAGAGACCCAGTACTTC
16	TRBV7-9	.	.	TRBJ2-3	CASSSLSGRGTDTQYF	TGTGCCAGCAGCTCGTTAAGCGGCAGGGGCACAGATACGCAGTATTTT
14	TRBV9	.	few	TRBJ1-1	CASSVGSVNTEAFF	TGTGCCAGCAGCGTAGGCTCGGTGAACACTGAAGCTTTCTTT
17	TRBV5-1	.	.	TRBJ2-1	CASSLAVLAVTGNEQFF	TGCGCCAGCAGCTTGGCTGTTCTGGCGGTCACGGGGAATGAGCAGTTCTTC
15	TRBV29-1	TRBD1	many	TRBJ2-4	CSVATLTGLANIQYF	TGCAGCGTTGCGACCCTGACAGGGTTGGCAAACATTCAGTACTTC
15	TRBV30	.	few	TRBJ2-2	CAWSMGLTVTGELFF	TGTGCCTGGAGTATGGGCCTAACGGTAACCGGGGAGCTGTTTTTT
13	TRBV5-4	TRBD1	.	TRBJ2-1	CASSPGQGNEQFF	TGTGCCAGCAGCCCAGGACAGGGGAATGAGCAGTTCTTC
14	TRBV7-9	TRBD1	.	TRBJ1-2	CASSLVGQGFGYTF	TGTGCCAGCAGCTTAGTCGGACAGGGTTTCGGCTACACCTTC
13	TRBV29-1	TRBD1	few	TRBJ1-6	CSVGQGPNSPLHF	TGCAGCGTGGGACAGGGTCCGAATTCACCCCTCCACTTT
11	TRBV25-1	.	.	TRBJ2-1	CASSDYNEQFF	TGTGCCAGCAGTGACTACAATGAGCAGTTCTTC
13	TRBV7-9	TRBD1	.	TRBJ2-7	CASSSTGTYEQYF	TGTGCCAGCAGCTCGACAGGGACCTACGAGCAGTACTTC
15	TRBV7-2	.	.	TRBJ1-5	CASSPPRVVGQPQHF	TGTGCCAGCAGCCCCCCGAGGGTCGTGGGGCAGCCCCAGCATTTT
15	TRBV7-8	TRBD2	.	TRBJ2-3	CASEGSGGLTDTQYF	TGTGCCAGCGAGGGTAGCGGGGGCCTCACAGATACGCAGTATTTT
14	TRBV11-2	.	.	TRBJ2-7	CASSLSGTIGEQYF	TGTGCCAGCAGCTTATCTGGGACCATTGGGGAGCAGTACTTC
13	TRBV19	.	few	TRBJ2-5	CASRLQGQETQYF	TGTGCCAGTAGGTTACAGGGTCAAGAGACCCAGTACTTC
16	TRBV7-9	.	.	TRBJ2-7	CASSLLGRQGSYEQYF	TGTGCCAGCAGCTTACTGGGCCGGCAGGGCTCCTACGAGCAGTACTTC
13	TRBV10-3	.	.	TRBJ1-1	CAITPDRNTEAFF	TGTGCCATCACCCCGGACAGGAACACTGAAGCTTTCTTT
13	TRBV19	TRBD1	few	TRBJ1-1	CAILDRDKTEAFF	TGTGCCATTCTCGACAGGGATAAGACTGAAGCTTTCTTT
16	TRBV7-2	TRBD1	.	TRBJ1-1	CASSHPRGQKNTEAFF	TGTGCCAGCAGCCACCCTAGGGGACAGAAGAACACTGAAGCTTTCTTT
16	TRBV7-2	.	few	TRBJ2-4	CASSPETLLAKNIQYF	TGTGCCAGCAGCCCCGAGACTCTTTTAGCCAAAAACATTCAGTACTTC
15	TRBV9	.	few	TRBJ2-3	CASSATGQSTDTQYF	TGTGCCAGCAGCGCGACAGGACAAAGCACAGATACGCAGTATTTT
13	TRBV30	TRBD1	few	TRBJ1-5	CAWGQGGNQPQHF	TGTGCCTGGGGCCAGGGGGGCAATCAGCCCCAGCATTTT
16	TRBV6-1	.	.	TRBJ2-5	CASRERGTGTLKTQYF	TGTGCCAGCAGAGAACGGGGGACGGGGACTTTGAAGACCCAGTACTTC
11	TRBV7-8	.	.	TRBJ2-5	CASQGGETQYF	TGTGCCAGCCAAGGGGGTGAGACCCAGTACTTC
16	TRBV9	TRBD2	.	TRBJ2-3	CASSVAGGSGTDTQYF	TGTGCCAGCAGCGTAGCGGGCGGGAGTGGGACAGATACGCAGTATTTT
15	TRBV5-4	TRBD2	few	TRBJ2-5	CASSSPGLAGETQYF	TGTGCCAGCAGTTCTCCGGGACTAGCGGGAGAGACCCAGTACTTC
13	TRBV19	TRBD1	few	TRBJ2-2	CASSTGQPLELFF	TGTGCCAGTAGTACGGGACAGCCACTGGAGCTGTTTTTT
13	TRBV9	.	.	TRBJ2-3	CASSYRLPDTQYF	TGTGCCAGCAGCTACCGACTACCAGATACGCAGTATTTT
12	TRBV30	.	.	TRBJ2-5	CAWSPGQETQYF	TGTGCCTGGAGTCCTGGGCAGGAGACCCAGTACTTC
15	TRBV30	.	.	TRBJ2-2	CAWSVSWRNTGELFF	TGTGCCTGGAGTGTAAGTTGGCGGAACACCGGGGAGCTGTTTTTT
13	TRBV10-3	.	.	TRBJ1-2	CAISGEGYYGYTF	TGTGCCATCAGTGGCGAGGGGTACTATGGCTACACCTTC
15	TRBV19	.	few	TRBJ2-3	CASSTPTGSTDTQYF	TGTGCCAGTAGTACCCCCACCGGGTCCACAGATACGCAGTATTTT
16	TRBV2	TRBD2	few	TRBJ2-1	CASKSTGTSGSSEQFF	TGTGCCAGCAAATCGACCGGGACTAGCGGGTCTAGTGAGCAGTTCTTC